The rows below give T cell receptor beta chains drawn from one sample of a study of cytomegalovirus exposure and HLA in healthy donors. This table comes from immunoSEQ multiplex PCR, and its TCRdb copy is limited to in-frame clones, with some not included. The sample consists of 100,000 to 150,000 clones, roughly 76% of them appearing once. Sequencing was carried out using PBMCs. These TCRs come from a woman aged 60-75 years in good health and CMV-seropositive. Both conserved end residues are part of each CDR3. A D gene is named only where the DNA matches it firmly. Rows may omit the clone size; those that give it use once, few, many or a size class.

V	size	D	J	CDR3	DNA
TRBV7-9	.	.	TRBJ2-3	CASRGMGGGTQYF	TGTGCCAGCCGTGGAATGGGTGGGGGGACGCAGTATTTT
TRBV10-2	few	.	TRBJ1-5	CASAGEWQPQHF	TGCGCCAGCGCGGGGGAATGGCAGCCCCAGCATTTT
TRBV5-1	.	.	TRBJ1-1	CASSLVPALQGKAFF	TGCGCCAGCAGCTTGGTCCCAGCCTTACAGGGAAAAGCTTTCTTT
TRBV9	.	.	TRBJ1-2	CASSVGVKGGNYGYTF	TGTGCCAGCAGCGTAGGTGTGAAGGGAGGTAACTATGGCTACACCTTC
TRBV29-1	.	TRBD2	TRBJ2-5	CSTPGLASGETQYF	TGCAGCACTCCGGGACTAGCGAGCGGGGAGACCCAGTACTTC
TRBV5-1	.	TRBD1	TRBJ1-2	CASSTGQGGYGYTF	TGCGCCAGCAGCACAGGACAGGGAGGCTATGGCTACACCTTC
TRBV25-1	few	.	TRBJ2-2	CASSDPVRGANTGELFF	TGTGCCAGCAGTGACCCCGTCAGGGGGGCGAACACCGGGGAGCTGTTTTTT
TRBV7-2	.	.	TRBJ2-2	CASSLGPGVAGELFF	TGTGCCAGCAGCTTAGGACCAGGGGTCGCCGGGGAGCTGTTTTTT
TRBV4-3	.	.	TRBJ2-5	CASSQEWGEGPMTQYF	TGCGCCAGCAGCCAAGAATGGGGCGAAGGTCCAATGACCCAGTACTTC
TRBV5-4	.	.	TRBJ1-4	CASSSQSNEKLFF	TGTGCCAGCAGCTCACAGTCAAATGAAAAACTGTTTTTT
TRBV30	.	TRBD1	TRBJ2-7	CAWSSGQGAYEQYF	TGTGCCTGGAGCTCGGGACAGGGGGCCTACGAGCAGTACTTC
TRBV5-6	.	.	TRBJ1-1	CASTPAGWGNTEAFF	TGTGCCAGCACCCCGGCGGGGTGGGGGAACACTGAAGCTTTCTTT
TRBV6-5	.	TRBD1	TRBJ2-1	CASRNDHVSGQCFF	TGTGCCAGCAGAAACGACCATGTATCGGGACAGTGTTTCTTC
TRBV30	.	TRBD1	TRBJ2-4	CAWSGGTGGAKNIQYF	TGTGCCTGGAGTGGAGGGACAGGGGGCGCCAAAAACATTCAGTACTTC